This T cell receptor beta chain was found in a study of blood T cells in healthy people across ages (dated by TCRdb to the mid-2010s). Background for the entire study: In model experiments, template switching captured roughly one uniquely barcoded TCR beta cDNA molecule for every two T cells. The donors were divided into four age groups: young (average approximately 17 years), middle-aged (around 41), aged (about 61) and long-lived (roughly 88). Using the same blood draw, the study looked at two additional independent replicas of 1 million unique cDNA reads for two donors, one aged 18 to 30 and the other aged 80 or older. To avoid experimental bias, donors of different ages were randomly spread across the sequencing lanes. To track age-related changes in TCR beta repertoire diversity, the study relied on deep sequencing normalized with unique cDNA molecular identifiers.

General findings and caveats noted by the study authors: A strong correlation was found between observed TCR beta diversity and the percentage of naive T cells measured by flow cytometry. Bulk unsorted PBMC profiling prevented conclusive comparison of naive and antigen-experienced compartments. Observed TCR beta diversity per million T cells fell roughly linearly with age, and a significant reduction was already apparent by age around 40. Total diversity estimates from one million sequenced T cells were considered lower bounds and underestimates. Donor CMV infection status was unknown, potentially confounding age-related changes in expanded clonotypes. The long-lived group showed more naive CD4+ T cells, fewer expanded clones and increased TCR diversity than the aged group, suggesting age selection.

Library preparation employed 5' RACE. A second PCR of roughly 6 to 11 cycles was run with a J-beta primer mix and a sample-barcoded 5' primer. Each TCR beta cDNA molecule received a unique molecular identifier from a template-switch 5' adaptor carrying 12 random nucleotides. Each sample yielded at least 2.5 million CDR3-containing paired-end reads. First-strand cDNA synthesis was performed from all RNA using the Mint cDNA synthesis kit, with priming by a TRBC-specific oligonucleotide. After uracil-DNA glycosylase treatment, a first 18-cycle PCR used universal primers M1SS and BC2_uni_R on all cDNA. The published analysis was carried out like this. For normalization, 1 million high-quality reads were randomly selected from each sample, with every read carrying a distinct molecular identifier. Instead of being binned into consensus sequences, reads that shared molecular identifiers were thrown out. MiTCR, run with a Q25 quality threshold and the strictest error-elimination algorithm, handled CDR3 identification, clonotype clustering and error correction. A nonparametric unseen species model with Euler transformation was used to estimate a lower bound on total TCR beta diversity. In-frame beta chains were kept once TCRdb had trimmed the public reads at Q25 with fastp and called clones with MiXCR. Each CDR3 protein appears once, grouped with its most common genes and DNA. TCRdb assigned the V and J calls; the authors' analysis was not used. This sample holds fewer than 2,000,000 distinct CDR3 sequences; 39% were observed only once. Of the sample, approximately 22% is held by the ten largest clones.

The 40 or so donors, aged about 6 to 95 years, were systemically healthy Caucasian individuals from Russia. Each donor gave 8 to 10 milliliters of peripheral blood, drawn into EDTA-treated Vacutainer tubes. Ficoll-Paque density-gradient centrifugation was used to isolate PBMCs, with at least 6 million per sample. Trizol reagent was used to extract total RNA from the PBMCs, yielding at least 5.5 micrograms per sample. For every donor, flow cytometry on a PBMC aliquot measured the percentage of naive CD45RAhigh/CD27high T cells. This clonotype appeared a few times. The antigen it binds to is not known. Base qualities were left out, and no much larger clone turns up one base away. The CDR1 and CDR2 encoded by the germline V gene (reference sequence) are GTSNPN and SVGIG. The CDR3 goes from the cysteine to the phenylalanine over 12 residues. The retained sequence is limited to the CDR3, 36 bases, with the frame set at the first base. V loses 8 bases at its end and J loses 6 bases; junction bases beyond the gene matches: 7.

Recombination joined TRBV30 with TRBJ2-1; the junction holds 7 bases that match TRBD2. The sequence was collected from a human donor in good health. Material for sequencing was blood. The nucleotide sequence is TGTGCCACAACAGCGGGGATCAATGAGCAGTTCTTC. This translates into CATTAGINEQFF. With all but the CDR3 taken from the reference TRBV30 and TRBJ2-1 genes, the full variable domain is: SQTIHQWPATLVQPVGSPLSLECTVEGTSNPNLYWYRQAAGRGLQLLFYSVGIGQISSEVPQNLSASRPQDRQFILSSKKLLLSDSGFYLCATTAGINEQFFGPGTRLTVL.